This TCR beta chain was identified during a study of cytomegalovirus exposure and HLA in healthy donors. Study findings and constraints: Cytomegalovirus-associated status was assigned to 150 to 200 TCR beta chains.

A word on this clone: As yet, its antigen is unknown.

V lost 5 bases, J lost 4 bases, and 12 bases lay in between. Germline CDR1 is SGHAT and CDR2 is FQNNGV. The CDR3 sequence is 14 residues long. Amplification used 60 Vbeta primers and 13 Jbeta primers. Assay used: immunoSEQ multiplex PCR; TCRdb lists only in-frame clones, some missing. The sample yields about 150,000 clones, about four fifths seen once. This chain links TRBV11-2 with TRBJ1-3, with a weak D call TRBD1 (6 bases). This receptor was identified in a man aged 18-30 years in good health and CMV-seronegative. Specimen: PBMCs. CDR3 loop: CASSHTGTGNTIYF. The CDR3 region has the DNA TGTGCCAGCAGCCATACAGGGACAGGAAACACCATATATTTT.